These 5 T cell receptor beta chains were all obtained from the same sample, sequenced in a study of cytomegalovirus exposure and HLA in healthy donors. Repertoires were generated with immunoSEQ multiplex PCR, while TCRdb's copy carries only in-frame clones and drops some. Among about 74,000 clones listed, 94% were seen once. The specimen sequenced was PBMCs. The receptors derive from a man aged 18 to 30 in good health and CMV-seropositive.

V is TRBV11-2 and J is TRBJ1-1; no definite D call. This CDR3 has 12 amino acids. The V and J ends lost 5 bases and 5 bases respectively, with 9 bases between them. The germline V gene encodes CDR1 SGHAT and CDR2 FQNNGV. The CDR3 sequence: CASSPSMTEAFF. CDR3 coding DNA: TGTGCCAGCAGCCCCTCTATGACTGAAGCTTTCTTT.

The J gene is TRBJ1-1, the V gene TRBV27, with TRBD1 identical over 7 bases. Germline V gives CDR1 MNHEY, CDR2 SMNVEV (reference sequence). Germline trimming cut 4 bases from V and 4 bases from J; bases unmatched to any gene: 15. The CDR3 covers 17 residues. CDR3 in DNA: TGTGCCAGCAGTTCCCCCTCGGACAGGCCGTGGGGCACTGAAGCTTTCTTT. It translates to CASSSPSDRPWGTEAFF.

This chain uses TRBV5-4 with TRBJ2-2; D remains unclear. The CDR3 sequence is 12 residues long. V lost 6 bases and J lost 1, with 4 bases in between. Germline V gives CDR1 SGHNT, CDR2 YYREEE (reference sequence). In DNA form, the CDR3 reads TGTGCCAGCAACATGAACACCGGGGAGCTGTTTTTT. It yields the protein CASNMNTGELFF. Drawing the rest from reference TRBV5-4 and TRBJ2-2, the complete variable domain is ETGVTQSPTHLIKTRGQQVTLRCSSQSGHNTVSWYQQALGQGPQFIFQYYREEENGRGNFPPRFSGLQFPNYSSELNVNALELDDSALYLCASNMNTGELFFGEGSRLTVL.

As for this clone: The junction and the germline gene differ at one end; a read error may be behind it. This sequence joins TRBV6-4 and TRBJ2-3, with 8 bases matching TRBD1. The CDR3 has 15 residues. Germline-derived CDR1 and CDR2 are MRHNA and SNTAGT. The CDR3: CTSSDSAQGADTQYF. The CDR3 region has the DNA TGTACCAGCAGTGACTCAGCACAGGGGGCAGATACGCAGTATTTT.

This clone is categorized as medium-sized. V gene TRBV2 combines with J gene TRBJ1-5; 8 bases are a match to TRBD1. CDR1 and CDR2 from the germline V gene are SNHLY and FYNNEI. Trimming removed 4 bases from V and 6 bases from J; junction bases left unmatched: 8. The CDR3 totals 15 residues. Here the CDR3 reads CASSGGVQGGQPQHF. The CDR3 nucleotides read TGTGCCAGCAGTGGGGGTGTACAGGGGGGTCAGCCCCAGCATTTT.